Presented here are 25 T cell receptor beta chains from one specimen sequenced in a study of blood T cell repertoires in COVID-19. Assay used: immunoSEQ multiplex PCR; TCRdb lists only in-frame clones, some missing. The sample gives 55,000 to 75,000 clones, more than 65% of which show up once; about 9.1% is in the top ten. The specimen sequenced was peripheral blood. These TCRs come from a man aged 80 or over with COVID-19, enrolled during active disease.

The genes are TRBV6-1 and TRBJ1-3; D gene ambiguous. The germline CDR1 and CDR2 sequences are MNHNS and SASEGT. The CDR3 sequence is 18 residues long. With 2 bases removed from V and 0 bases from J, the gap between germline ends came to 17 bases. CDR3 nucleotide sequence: TGTGCCAGCAGTGAACGGGTCATGGCCTCTCGCTCTGGAAACACCATATATTTT. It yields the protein CASSERVMASRSGNTIYF.

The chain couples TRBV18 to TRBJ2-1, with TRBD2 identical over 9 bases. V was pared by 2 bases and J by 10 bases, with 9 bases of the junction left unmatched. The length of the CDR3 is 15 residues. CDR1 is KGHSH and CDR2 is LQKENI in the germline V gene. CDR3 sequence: CASSPNVAGASEQFF. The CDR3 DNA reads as TGTGCCAGCTCACCAAACGTAGCGGGAGCGTCAGAGCAGTTCTTC.

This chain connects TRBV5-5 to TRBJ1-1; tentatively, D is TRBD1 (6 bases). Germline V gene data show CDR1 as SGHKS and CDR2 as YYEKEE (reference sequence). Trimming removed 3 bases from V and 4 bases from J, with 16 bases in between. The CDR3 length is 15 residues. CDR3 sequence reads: CASSSRGDLGTEAFF. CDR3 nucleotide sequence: TGTGCCAGCAGCTCCAGGGGTGATCTTGGCACTGAAGCTTTCTTT.

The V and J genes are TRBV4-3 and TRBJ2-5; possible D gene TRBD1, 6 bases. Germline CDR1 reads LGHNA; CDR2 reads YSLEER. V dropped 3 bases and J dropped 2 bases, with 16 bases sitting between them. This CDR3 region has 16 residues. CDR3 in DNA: TGCGCCAGCAGCCAGGGTCCCGGGACACCTCAAGAGACCCAGTACTTC. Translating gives CASSQGPGTPQETQYF.

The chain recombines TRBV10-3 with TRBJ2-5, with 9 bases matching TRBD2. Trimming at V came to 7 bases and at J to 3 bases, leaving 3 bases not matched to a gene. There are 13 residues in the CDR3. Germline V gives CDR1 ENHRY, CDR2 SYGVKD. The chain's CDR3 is CAIKAGGEETQYF. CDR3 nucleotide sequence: TGTGCCATCAAGGCGGGAGGGGAAGAGACCCAGTACTTC.

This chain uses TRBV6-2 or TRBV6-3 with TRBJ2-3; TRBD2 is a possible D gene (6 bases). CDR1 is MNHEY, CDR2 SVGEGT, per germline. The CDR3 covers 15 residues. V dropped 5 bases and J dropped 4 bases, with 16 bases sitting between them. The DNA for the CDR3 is TGTGCCAGCAGTCGTCTAGCGCCTCCCGCAGATACGCAGTATTTT. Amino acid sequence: CASSRLAPPADTQYF.

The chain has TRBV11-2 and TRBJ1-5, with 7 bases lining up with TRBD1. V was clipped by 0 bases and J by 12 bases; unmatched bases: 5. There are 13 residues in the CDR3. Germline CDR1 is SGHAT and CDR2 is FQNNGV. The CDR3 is CASSLDIQGGQHF. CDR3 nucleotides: TGTGCCAGCAGCTTAGATATCCAGGGGGGCCAGCATTTT.

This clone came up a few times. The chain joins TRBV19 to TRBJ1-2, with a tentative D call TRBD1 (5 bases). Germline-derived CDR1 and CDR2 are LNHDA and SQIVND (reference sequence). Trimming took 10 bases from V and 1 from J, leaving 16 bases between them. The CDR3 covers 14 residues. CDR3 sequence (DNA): TGTGCCACCTCCCAGGGTTCAAATAACTATGGCTACACCTTC. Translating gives CATSQGSNNYGYTF.

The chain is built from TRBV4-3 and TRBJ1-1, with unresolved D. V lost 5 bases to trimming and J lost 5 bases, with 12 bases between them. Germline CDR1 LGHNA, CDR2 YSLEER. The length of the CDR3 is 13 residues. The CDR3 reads CASSFLTGTEAFF. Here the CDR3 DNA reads TGCGCCAGCAGCTTTCTAACGGGGACTGAAGCTTTCTTT.

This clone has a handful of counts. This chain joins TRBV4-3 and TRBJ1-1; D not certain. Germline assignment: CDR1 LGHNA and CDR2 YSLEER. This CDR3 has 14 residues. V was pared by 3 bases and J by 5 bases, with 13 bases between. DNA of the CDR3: TGCGCCAGCAGCCAGGGCGAGGGTTCTACTGAAGCTTTCTTT. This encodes CASSQGEGSTEAFF.

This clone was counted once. The CDR3 region has the DNA TGCAGCGTTGAACCCCAACTAGCGGGGGTGAACAATGAGCAGTTCTTC. Its translation is CSVEPQLAGVNNEQFF. The chain is built from TRBV29-1 and TRBJ2-1; TRBD2 aligns across 11 bases. V lost 2 bases, J lost 5 bases, and 8 bases stayed unmatched. The germline CDR1 and CDR2 sequences are SQVTM and ANQGSEA. The CDR3 has 16 amino acids.

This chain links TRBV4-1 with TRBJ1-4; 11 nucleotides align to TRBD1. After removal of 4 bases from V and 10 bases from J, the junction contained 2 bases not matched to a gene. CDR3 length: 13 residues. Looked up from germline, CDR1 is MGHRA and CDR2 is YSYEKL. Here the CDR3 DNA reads TGCGCCAGCAGCCCCGGGACAGGGGGAAAACTGTTTTTT. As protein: CASSPGTGGKLFF.

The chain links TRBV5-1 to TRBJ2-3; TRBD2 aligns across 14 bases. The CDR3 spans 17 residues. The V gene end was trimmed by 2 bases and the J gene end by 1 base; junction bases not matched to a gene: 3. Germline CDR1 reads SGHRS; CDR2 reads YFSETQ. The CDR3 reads CASSLTTSGRGTDTQYF. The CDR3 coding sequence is TGCGCCAGCAGCTTAACGACTAGCGGGAGGGGCACAGATACGCAGTATTTT.

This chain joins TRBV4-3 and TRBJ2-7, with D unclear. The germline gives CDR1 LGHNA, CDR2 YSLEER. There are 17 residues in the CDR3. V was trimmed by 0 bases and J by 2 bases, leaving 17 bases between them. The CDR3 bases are TGCGCCAGCAGCCAAGATCTTGGTTGGGCAGGTCCCTACGAGCAGTACTTC. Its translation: CASSQDLGWAGPYEQYF.

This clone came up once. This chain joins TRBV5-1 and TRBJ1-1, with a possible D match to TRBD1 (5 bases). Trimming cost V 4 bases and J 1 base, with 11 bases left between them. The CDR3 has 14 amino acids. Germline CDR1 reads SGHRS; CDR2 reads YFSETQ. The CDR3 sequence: CASSPGSGNTEAFF. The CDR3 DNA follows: TGCGCCAGCAGCCCAGGGTCGGGGAACACTGAAGCTTTCTTT.

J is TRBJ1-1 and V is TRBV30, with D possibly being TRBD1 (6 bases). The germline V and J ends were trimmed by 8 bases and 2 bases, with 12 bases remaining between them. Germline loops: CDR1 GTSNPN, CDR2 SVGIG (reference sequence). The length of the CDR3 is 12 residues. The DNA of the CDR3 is TGTGCCCGGGCGGGGGGCAACACTGAAGCTTTCTTT. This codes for CARAGGNTEAFF.

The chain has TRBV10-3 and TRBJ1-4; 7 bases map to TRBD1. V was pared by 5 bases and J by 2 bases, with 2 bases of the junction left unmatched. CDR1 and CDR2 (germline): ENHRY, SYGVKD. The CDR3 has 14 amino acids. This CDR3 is CAISPGQTNEKLFF. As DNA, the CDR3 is TGTGCCATCAGTCCGGGACAGACTAATGAAAAACTGTTTTTT.

CDR3 sequence: CASSYSQGQGGYTF. DNA for the CDR3: TGTGCCAGCAGTTATTCACAGGGGCAAGGCGGCTACACCTTC. This chain connects TRBV6-2 or TRBV6-3 to TRBJ1-2, with TRBD1 matching 7 bases. The trim removed 3 bases at V and 8 bases at J, leaving 9 bases unmatched. Per germline, CDR1 MNHEY and CDR2 SVGEGT. The CDR3 spans 14 residues.

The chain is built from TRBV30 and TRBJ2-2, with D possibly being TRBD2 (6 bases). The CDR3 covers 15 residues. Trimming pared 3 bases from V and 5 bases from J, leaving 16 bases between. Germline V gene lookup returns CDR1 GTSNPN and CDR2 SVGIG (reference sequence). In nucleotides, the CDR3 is TGTGCCTGGAGGGAGGGGCTGGCGAGAACCGGGGAGCTGTTTTTT. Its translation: CAWREGLARTGELFF.

In DNA form, the CDR3 reads TGTGCCAGTAGTTACAGGGAAGGTAAAGGGTCTGGGGCCAACGTCCTGACTTTC. Its translation: CASSYREGKGSGANVLTF. This chain connects TRBV19 to TRBJ2-6; weak D call: TRBD1 (6 bases). This CDR3 has 18 residues. Germline CDR1 is LNHDA and CDR2 is SQIVND (reference sequence). The V end lost 5 bases, the J end lost 1 base, and 18 bases lay between the germline ends.

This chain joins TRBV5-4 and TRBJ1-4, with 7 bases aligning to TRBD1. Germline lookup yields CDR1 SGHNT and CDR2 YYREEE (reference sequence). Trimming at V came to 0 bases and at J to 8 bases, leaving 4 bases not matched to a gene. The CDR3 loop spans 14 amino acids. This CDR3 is CASSLDPGGEKLFF. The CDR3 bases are TGTGCCAGCAGCTTGGATCCAGGGGGGGAAAAACTGTTTTTT.

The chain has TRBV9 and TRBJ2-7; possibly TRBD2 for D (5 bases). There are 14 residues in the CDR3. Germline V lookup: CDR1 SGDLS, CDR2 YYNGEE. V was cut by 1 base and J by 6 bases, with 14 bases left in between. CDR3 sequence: CASSVNSAPREQYF. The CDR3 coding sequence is TGTGCCAGCAGCGTAAATAGCGCTCCTCGCGAGCAGTACTTC.

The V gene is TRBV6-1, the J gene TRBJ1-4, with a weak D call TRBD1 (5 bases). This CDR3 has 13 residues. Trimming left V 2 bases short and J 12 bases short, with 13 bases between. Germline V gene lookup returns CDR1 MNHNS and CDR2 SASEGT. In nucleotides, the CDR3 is TGTGCCAGCAGTGAAATAAGGTTGACAGAACTGTTTTTT. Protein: CASSEIRLTELFF.

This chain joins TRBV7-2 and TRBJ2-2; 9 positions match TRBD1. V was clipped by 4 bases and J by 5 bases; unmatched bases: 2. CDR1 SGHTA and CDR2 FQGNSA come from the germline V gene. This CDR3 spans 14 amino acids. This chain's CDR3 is CASSWDRVTGELFF. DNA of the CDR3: TGTGCCAGCAGCTGGGACAGGGTAACCGGGGAGCTGTTTTTT.

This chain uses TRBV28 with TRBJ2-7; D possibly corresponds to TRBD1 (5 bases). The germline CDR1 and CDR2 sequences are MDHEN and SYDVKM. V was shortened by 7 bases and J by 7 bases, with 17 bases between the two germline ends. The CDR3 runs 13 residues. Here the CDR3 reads CASTQSSSGEQYF. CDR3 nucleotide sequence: TGTGCCAGCACCCAATCCTCCTCAGGGGAGCAGTACTTC.